What follows are 19 T cell receptor beta chains derived from one specimen sequenced in a study of tumor-infiltrating lymphocytes in primary liver carcinoma. TCR beta cDNA was made from approximately 500 ng total RNA with a constant-region primer. Sequencing libraries for TCR beta derived from three nested multiplex PCR rounds that used slightly modified ARM-PCR. Researchers ran the first two PCR rounds for approximately 9 cycles each with TRBV1-TRBV30 forward primers and a C-beta reverse primer. MiXCR, run by TCRdb on the multiplex PCR reads, gives a single entry per CDR3 protein. The table records over 100,000 distinct CDR3 sequences, roughly 70% of them present only once. Co-extraction of both nucleic acids (RNA and DNA) used about 20-33 mg of unsorted bulk tissue. The sequenced material came from tumor-adjacent normal liver tissue. All receptors derive from a woman aged 55-75 years with primary liver carcinoma and hepatitis B virus infection.

Remarks on this clonotype: A junction boundary mismatches the germline segment, possibly from a read error. This chain joins TRBV11-2 and TRBJ2-7; D possibly matches TRBD1 or TRBD2 (6 bases each). The CDR3 is made up of 14 amino acids. From germline, CDR1 is SGHAT and CDR2 FQNNGV. CDR3 nucleotides: TGTGTCAGCAGTTTGCTTGGGGGGCAGGGCGAGCAGTACTTT. It specifies CVSSLLGGQGEQYF.

This clonotype was seen ten or more times. V is TRBV4-1 and J is TRBJ1-5; 8 bases are a match to TRBD1. Trimming took 1 base from V and 5 from J; bases not matched to a gene: 10. The CDR3 consists of 17 residues. From germline, CDR1 is MGHRA and CDR2 YSYEKL. The CDR3 bases are TGCGCCAGCAGCCAAGTATATCGGACAGGGAGGGATCAGCCCCAGCATTTT. Translation: CASSQVYRTGRDQPQHF.

Comments on this clonotype: At one boundary the junction diverges from the germline segment, which might be a read error. This chain connects TRBV11-2 to TRBJ2-1; possible D gene TRBD1, 5 bases. CDR1 SGHAT and CDR2 FQNNGV come from the germline V gene. This CDR3 spans 17 amino acids. For the CDR3, the DNA is TGTACCGGCAGCTTAGATCAACAGGATATAGTCTACAACGAGCAGTTCTTC. This translates into CTGSLDQQDIVYNEQFF.

This clonotype was recorded a few times. A junction end diverges from the germline sequence, so it may reflect a read error. V and J are TRBV5-1 and TRBJ2-7, with D unresolved. Germline CDR1 and CDR2: SGHRS and YFSETQ. The CDR3 runs to 15 residues. In nucleotides, the CDR3 is TGCGCCAGCATCTTGCCCCGGGCCTCGGCCTCCGAGCAGTACTTC. Encoded protein: CASILPRASASEQYF.

This clonotype appeared many times. V and J are TRBV12-3 or TRBV12-4 and TRBJ1-2, with TRBD1 identical over 7 bases. After removal of 10 bases from V and 5 bases from J, the junction contained 13 bases not matched to a gene. The CDR3 sequence is 14 residues long. The DNA of the CDR3 is TGTGCCACTAGGCCCACCGGGACAGAGTATGGCTACACCTTC. Its protein is CATRPTGTEYGYTF.

The table lists this clonotype with a few counts. Given a much more abundant clone one base away, this may be a read error. This sequence joins TRBV10-2 and TRBJ1-3; D is ambiguous. V lost 2 bases, J lost 0 bases, and 5 bases lay in between. There are 14 residues in the CDR3. Germline V gene data show CDR1 as WSHSY and CDR2 as SAAADI. This chain's CDR3 is CASSEDNSGNTIYF. Here the CDR3 DNA reads TGCGCCAGCAGTGAGGACAACTCTGGAAACACCATATATTTT.

In regard to this clonotype: Being one base from a much bigger clone, this may be a read error. CDR3 in DNA: TGTGCCAGCAGCTCTCATTTTAGGGGCAATGAGCAGTTCTTC. This sequence encodes CASSSHFRGNEQFF. The V gene is TRBV13, the J gene TRBJ2-1, with D possibly being TRBD1 (5 bases). The CDR3 runs 14 residues. Per germline, CDR1 PRHDT and CDR2 FYEKMQ (reference sequence). V dropped 4 bases and J dropped 6 bases, with 13 bases sitting between them.

Comment on this clonotype: With a much larger clone just one base away, this may be a read error. The chain joins TRBV5-4 to TRBJ2-7, with a possible D match to TRBD1 (6 bases). This CDR3 has 18 residues. Per germline, CDR1 SGHNT and CDR2 YYREEE (reference sequence). Trimming stripped 3 bases from V and 0 bases from J, with 22 bases between. DNA of the CDR3: TGTGCCAGCAGCTCCGGCCGGGACATGGGCCTTAGCTCCTACGAGCAGTACTTC. This codes for CASSSGRDMGLSSYEQYF.

On this clonotype: The conserved final phenylalanine or tryptophan is absent from the CDR3, which likely points to a read error. The genes are TRBV11-2 and TRBJ2-7; a weak D match, TRBD2 (5 bases). CDR3 size: 15 residues. The germline V and J ends were trimmed by 3 bases and 0 bases, with 12 bases remaining between them. CDR1 is SGHAT, CDR2 FQNNGV, per germline. The CDR3, as DNA: TGTGCCAGCAGCTTTAGTCGGGGAGCCTCCTACGAGCAGTACTCC. This encodes CASSFSRGASYEQYS.

The table lists this clonotype with many counts. The V and J genes are TRBV6-1 and TRBJ1-1, with D maybe TRBD1 (5 bases). Per germline, CDR1 MNHNS and CDR2 SASEGT. The ends were cut back, 1 base at V and 3 bases at J, with 18 bases in the middle. The CDR3 runs to 17 residues. The CDR3 nucleotides are TGTGCCAGCAGTGAAGATTACAGGCGCGGAGGGGACACTGAAGCTTTCTTT. Its protein is CASSEDYRRGGDTEAFF.

Comment on this clonotype: A junction boundary mismatches the germline segment, possibly from a read error. The chain couples TRBV28 to TRBJ1-4, with a weak D call TRBD1 (5 bases). Germline lookup yields CDR1 MDHEN and CDR2 SYDVKM. This CDR3 is built from 14 residues. CDR3 region: CASSPQGGNEKPFF. The CDR3 region has the DNA TGCGCCAGCAGTCCCCAGGGAGGTAATGAAAAACCGTTTTTT.

This clonotype was counted at least ten times. This chain links TRBV11-3 with TRBJ2-1, with 7 bases identical to TRBD1. The length of the CDR3 is 15 residues. Germline assignment: CDR1 SGHNT and CDR2 YENEEA. The V gene end was trimmed by 5 bases and the J gene end by 1 base; junction bases not matched to a gene: 5. The CDR3 DNA follows: TGTGCCAGCAGCCCCAGACAGGGATCCTACAATGAGCAGTTCTTC. It translates to CASSPRQGSYNEQFF.

On this clonotype: A clone one base away is much larger, so this may be a read error. The rearrangement uses TRBV28 and TRBJ2-7; 12 bases agree with TRBD2. The CDR3 spans 15 residues. From germline, CDR1 is MDHEN and CDR2 SYDVKM. The CDR3 nucleotides read TGTTCCAGCAGTACCCGACTAGCGGGAGTTGGCGAGCAGTACTTC. Translating it yields CSSSTRLAGVGEQYF.

As to this clonotype: An end of the junction differs from the germline gene, which may be a read error. The V gene is TRBV6-1, the J gene TRBJ2-3, with 10 bases lining up with TRBD2. Germline V lookup: CDR1 MNHNS, CDR2 SASEGT. CDR3 size: 16 residues. The CDR3, as DNA: TGTCCCAGCAGAGGGACTAGCGCCGAGAGCGGGGATAAGCAATATTTT. This encodes CPSRGTSAESGDKQYF.

Turning to this clonotype: A read error may account for a junction end that differs from germline. This chain connects TRBV19 to TRBJ2-3; 11 nucleotides align to TRBD2. The germline V gene encodes CDR1 LNHDA and CDR2 SQIVND (reference sequence). This CDR3 region has 16 residues. CDR3 residues: CASSSPGLAVTDTQYF. CDR3 in DNA: TGTGCTAGTAGTTCTCCGGGACTAGCGGTCACAGATACGCAGTATTTT.

In DNA, the CDR3 is TGTGCCAGCAGCACATGGGCCGAATACGAGCAGTACTTC. It encodes CASSTWAEYEQYF. The chain combines TRBV6-5 with TRBJ2-7; D gene unclear. V lost 6 bases and J lost 4, with 13 bases in between. Germline lookup yields CDR1 MNHEY and CDR2 SVGAGI. The CDR3 is 13 amino acids.

This clonotype was counted many times. One junction end does not reproduce the germline sequence, and a read error may be involved. This rearrangement joins TRBV20-1 to TRBJ2-3, with a tentative D call TRBD2 (6 bases). Per the germline V gene, CDR1 is DFQATT and CDR2 is SNEGSKA (reference sequence). This CDR3 comprises 14 residues. The CDR3 DNA is TGCAGTGCTGGAGAGACTAGGGTAACAGATACGCAGTATTTT. Translated, it gives CSAGETRVTDTQYF.

The sample holds many counts of this clonotype. This rearrangement joins TRBV29-1 to TRBJ2-2; perhaps TRBD2 as D (7 bases). V shed 8 bases and J shed 0 bases, with 16 bases lying between them. Germline CDR1 reads SQVTM; CDR2 reads ANQGSEA. The CDR3 contains 15 residues. CDR3 in DNA: TGCAGCTTTATTAGGGGGGGATCGAACACCGGGGAGCTGTTTTTT. This codes for CSFIRGGSNTGELFF.

Points on this clonotype: Just one base apart from a much larger clone, this may be a read error. The chain carries TRBV28 and TRBJ2-4; TRBD2 matches 7 bases. From germline, CDR1 is MDHEN and CDR2 SYDVKM. The CDR3 sequence is 11 residues long. In DNA, the CDR3 is TGTGCCAGCGGGAGGGAAAACGTTCAGTACTTC. This translates into CASGRENVQYF.